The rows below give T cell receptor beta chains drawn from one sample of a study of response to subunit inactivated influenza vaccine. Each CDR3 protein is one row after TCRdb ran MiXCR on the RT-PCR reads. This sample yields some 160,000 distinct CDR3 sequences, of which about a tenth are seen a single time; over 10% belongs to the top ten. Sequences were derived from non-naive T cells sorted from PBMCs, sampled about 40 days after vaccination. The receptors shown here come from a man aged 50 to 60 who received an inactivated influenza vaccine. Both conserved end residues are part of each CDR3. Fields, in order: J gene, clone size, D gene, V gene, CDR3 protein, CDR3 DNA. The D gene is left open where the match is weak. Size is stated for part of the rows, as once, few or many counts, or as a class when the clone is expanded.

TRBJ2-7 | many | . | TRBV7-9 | CASSTRVGSSYEQYF | TGTGCCAGCAGCACTAGGGTGGGAAGTTCGTACGAGCAGTACTTC
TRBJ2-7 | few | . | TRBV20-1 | CSARGFDEQYF | TGCAGTGCCCGGGGGTTCGACGAGCAGTACTTC
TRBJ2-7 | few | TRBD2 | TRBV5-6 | CASSYPGGTSEQYF | TGTGCCAGCAGCTACCCGGGGGGGACCTCCGAGCAGTACTTC
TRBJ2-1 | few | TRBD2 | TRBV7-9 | CSSSVASGRRGEQFF | TGTTCCAGCAGCGTCGCTAGCGGGAGACGAGGAGAGCAGTTCTTC
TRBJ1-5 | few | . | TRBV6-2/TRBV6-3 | CASRLEVPGQPQHF | TGTGCCAGCAGACTGGAAGTCCCGGGGCAGCCCCAGCATTTT
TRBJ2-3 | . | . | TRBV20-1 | CSATREASTDTQYF | TGCAGTGCAACGAGGGAGGCTAGCACAGATACGCAGTATTTT
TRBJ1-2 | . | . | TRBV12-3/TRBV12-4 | CASSLYSNYGYTF | TGTGCCAGCAGTTTATACAGTAACTATGGCTACACCTTC
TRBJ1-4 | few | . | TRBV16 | CASSQSGYEKLFF | TGTGCCAGCAGCCAATCGGGTTATGAAAAACTGTTTTTT
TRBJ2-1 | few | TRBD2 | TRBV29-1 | CSVRRAGGRNEQFF | TGCAGCGTCCGGCGAGCGGGGGGGCGCAATGAGCAGTTCTTC
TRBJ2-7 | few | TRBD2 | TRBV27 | CASSLLAPNREGYEQYF | TGTGCCAGCAGTTTATTGGCCCCTAATCGGGAGGGCTACGAGCAGTACTTC
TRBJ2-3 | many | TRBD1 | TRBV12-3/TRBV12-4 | CASSFGQGADTQYF | TGTGCCAGCAGTTTTGGACAGGGTGCAGATACGCAGTATTTT
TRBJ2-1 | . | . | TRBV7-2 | CASRPRTDAAEYNEQFF | TGTGCCAGCAGACCGCGGACAGACGCGGCTGAATACAATGAGCAGTTCTTC
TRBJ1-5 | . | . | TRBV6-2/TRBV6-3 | CASGDPGQQYRPQHF | TGTGCCAGCGGCGACCCCGGACAGCAGTATAGGCCCCAGCATTTT
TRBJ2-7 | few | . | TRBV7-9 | CASSFIGQTSYEQYF | TGTGCCAGCAGTTTTATAGGACAGACCTCCTACGAGCAGTACTTC
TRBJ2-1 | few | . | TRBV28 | CASSFVERYSVNEQFF | TGTGCCAGCAGTTTTGTGGAAAGGTACAGCGTTAATGAGCAGTTCTTC
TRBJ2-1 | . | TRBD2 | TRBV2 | CASSLAGLAVHNEQFF | TGTGCCAGCAGCCTAGCCGGACTAGCGGTTCACAATGAGCAGTTCTTC
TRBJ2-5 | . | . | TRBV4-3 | CASSPTRGETQYF | TGCGCCAGCAGTCCGACGCGGGGTGAGACCCAGTACTTC
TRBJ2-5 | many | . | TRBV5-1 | CASSLSSLRETQYF | TGCGCCAGCAGCTTGTCTAGCTTGCGAGAGACCCAGTACTTC
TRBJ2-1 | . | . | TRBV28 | CASSLGVTYNEQFF | TGTGCCAGCAGTTTGGGCGTTACTTACAATGAGCAGTTCTTC
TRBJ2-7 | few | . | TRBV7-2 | CASSLPSQYYEQYF | TGTGCCAGCAGCTTACCCAGTCAATACTACGAGCAGTACTTC
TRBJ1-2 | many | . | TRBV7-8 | CASSLGAGGLGGYTF | TGTGCCAGCAGCTTAGGTGCTGGCGGGCTTGGTGGCTACACCTTC
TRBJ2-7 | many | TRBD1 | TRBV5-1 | CASRYGQAYEQYF | TGCGCCAGCAGATACGGACAGGCCTACGAGCAGTACTTC
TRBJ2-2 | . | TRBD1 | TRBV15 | CATSRVRQGVYTGELFF | TGTGCCACCAGCAGAGTTAGACAGGGGGTTTACACCGGGGAGCTGTTTTTT
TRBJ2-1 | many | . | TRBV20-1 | CSARVKGLALYNEQFF | TGCAGTGCTAGAGTTAAAGGCCTAGCCCTCTACAATGAGCAGTTCTTC
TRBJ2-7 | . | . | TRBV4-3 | CASSQGTPGETYEQYF | TGCGCCAGCAGCCAAGGGACGCCAGGGGAGACTTACGAGCAGTACTTC
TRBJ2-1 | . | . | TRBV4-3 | CASSQERANEQFF | TGCGCCAGCAGCCAAGAAAGGGCCAATGAGCAGTTCTTC
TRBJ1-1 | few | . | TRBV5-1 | CASRRQGSVNTEAFF | TGCGCCAGCAGAAGGCAGGGGTCCGTGAACACTGAAGCTTTCTTT